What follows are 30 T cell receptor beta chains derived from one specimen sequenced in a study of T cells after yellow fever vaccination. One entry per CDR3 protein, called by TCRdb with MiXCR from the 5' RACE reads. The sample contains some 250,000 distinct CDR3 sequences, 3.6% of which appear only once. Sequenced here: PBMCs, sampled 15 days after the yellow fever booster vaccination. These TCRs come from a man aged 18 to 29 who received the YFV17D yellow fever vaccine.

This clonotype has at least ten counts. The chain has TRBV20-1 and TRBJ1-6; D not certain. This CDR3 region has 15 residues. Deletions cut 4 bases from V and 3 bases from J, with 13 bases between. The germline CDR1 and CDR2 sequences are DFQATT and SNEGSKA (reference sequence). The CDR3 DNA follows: TGCAGTGCTAATGGGCAGAAAAACTATAATTCACCCCTCCACTTT. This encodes CSANGQKNYNSPLHF.

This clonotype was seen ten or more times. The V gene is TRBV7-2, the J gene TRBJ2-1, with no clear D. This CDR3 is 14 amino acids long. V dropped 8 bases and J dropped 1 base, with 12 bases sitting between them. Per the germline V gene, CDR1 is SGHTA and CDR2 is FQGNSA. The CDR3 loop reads CASQPRLSYNEQFF. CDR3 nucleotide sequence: TGTGCCAGCCAACCTAGGTTGTCCTACAATGAGCAGTTCTTC. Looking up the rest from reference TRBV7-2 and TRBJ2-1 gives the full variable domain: GAGVSQSPSNKVTEKGKDVELRCDPISGHTALYWYRQSLGQGLEFLIYFQGNSAPDKSGLPSDRFSAERTGGSVSTLTIQRTQQEDSAVYLCASQPRLSYNEQFFGPGTRLTVL.

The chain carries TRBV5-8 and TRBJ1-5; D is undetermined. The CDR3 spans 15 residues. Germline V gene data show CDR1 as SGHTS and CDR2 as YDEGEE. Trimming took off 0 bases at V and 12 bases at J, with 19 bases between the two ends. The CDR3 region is CASSLAVFQAGIQHF. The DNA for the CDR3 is TGTGCCAGCAGCTTGGCAGTTTTTCAGGCGGGGATCCAGCATTTT.

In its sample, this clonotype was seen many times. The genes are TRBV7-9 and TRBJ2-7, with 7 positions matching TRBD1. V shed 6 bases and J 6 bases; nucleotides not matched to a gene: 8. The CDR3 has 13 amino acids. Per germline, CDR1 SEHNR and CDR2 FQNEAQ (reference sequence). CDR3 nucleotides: TGTGCCAGCAGACAAACCACAGGGGTCGAGCAGTACTTC. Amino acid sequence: CASRQTTGVEQYF. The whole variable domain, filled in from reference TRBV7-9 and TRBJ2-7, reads DTGVSQNPRHKITKRGQNVTFRCDPISEHNRLYWYRQTLGQGPEFLTYFQNEAQLEKSRLLSDRFSAERPKGSFSTLEIQRTEQGDSAMYLCASRQTTGVEQYFGPGTRLTVT.

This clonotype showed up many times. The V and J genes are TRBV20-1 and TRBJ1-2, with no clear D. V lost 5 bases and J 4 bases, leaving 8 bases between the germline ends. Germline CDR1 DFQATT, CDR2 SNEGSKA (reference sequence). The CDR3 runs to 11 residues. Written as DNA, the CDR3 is TGCAGTGCTGCCGGAGGCTATGGCTACACCTTC. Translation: CSAAGGYGYTF.

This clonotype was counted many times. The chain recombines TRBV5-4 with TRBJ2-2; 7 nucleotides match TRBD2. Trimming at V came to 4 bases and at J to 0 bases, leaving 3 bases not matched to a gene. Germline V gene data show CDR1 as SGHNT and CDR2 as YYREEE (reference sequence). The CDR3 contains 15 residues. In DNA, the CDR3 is TGTGCCAGCAGCAAGACTAGCACGAACACCGGGGAGCTGTTTTTT. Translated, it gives CASSKTSTNTGELFF.

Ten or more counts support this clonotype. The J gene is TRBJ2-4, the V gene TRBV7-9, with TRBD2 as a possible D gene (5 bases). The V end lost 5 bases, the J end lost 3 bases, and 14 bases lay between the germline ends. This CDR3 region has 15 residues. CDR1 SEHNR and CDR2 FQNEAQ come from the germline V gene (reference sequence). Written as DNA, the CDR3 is TGTGCCAGCAGCGCCGAGGAGGAAGTCAAAAACATTCAGTACTTC. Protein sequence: CASSAEEEVKNIQYF.

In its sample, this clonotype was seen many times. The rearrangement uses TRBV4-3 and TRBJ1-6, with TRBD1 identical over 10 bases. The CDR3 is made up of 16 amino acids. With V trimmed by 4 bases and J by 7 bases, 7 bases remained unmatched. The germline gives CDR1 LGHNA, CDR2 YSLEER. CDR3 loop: CASSRTPGQGNSPLHF. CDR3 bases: TGCGCCAGCAGCCGGACCCCGGGACAGGGGAATTCACCCCTCCACTTT.

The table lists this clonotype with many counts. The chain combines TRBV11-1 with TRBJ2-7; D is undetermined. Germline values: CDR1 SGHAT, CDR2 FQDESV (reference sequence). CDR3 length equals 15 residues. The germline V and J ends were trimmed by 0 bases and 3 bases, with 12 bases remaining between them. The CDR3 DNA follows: TGTGCCAGCAGCTTAGCGCCAAACGTGAACTACGAGCAGTACGTC. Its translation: CASSLAPNVNYEQYV.

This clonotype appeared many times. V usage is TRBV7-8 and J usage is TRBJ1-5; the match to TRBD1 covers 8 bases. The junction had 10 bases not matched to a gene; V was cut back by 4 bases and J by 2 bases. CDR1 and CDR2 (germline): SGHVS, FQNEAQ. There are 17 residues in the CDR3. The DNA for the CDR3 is TGTGCCAGCAGCTCTGCTGGACAGGGCCTAGGCAATCAGCCCCAGCATTTT. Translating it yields CASSSAGQGLGNQPQHF.

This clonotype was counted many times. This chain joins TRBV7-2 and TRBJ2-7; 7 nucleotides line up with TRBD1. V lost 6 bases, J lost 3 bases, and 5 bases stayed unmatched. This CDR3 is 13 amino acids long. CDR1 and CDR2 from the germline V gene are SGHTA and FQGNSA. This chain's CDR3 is CASSPPGGYEQYV. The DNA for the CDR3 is TGTGCCAGCAGTCCCCCAGGGGGCTACGAGCAGTACGTC.

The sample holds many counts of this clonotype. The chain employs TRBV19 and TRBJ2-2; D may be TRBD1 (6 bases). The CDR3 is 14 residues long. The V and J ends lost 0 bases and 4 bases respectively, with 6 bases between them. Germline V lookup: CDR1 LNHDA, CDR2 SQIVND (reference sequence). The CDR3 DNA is TGTGCCAGTAGTATAGAGGGGGCCACCGGGGAGCTGTTTTTT. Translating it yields CASSIEGATGELFF.

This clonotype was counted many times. CDR3 in DNA: TGCGCCAGCAGCTTCGGTAGCGGGGGGACCTACGAGCAGTACTTC. It encodes CASSFGSGGTYEQYF. The chain links TRBV5-1 to TRBJ2-7; 10 bases fit TRBD2. The germline V gene encodes CDR1 SGHRS and CDR2 YFSETQ. V trimming: 2 bases; J trimming: 2 bases; junction bases outside the gene matches: 4. The CDR3 is 15 amino acids.

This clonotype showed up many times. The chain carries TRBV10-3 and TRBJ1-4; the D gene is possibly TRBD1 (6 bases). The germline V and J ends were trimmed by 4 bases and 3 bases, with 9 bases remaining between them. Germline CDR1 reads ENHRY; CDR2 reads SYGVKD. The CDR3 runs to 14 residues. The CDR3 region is CAISVDRPNEKLFF. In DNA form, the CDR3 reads TGTGCCATCAGTGTTGACAGGCCTAATGAAAAACTGTTTTTT.

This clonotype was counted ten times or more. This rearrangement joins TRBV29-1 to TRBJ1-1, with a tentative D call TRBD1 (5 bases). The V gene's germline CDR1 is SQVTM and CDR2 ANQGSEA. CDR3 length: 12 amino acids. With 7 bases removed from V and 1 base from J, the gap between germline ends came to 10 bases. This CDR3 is CSGGAGNTEAFF. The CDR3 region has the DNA TGCAGCGGAGGGGCAGGGAACACTGAAGCTTTCTTT.

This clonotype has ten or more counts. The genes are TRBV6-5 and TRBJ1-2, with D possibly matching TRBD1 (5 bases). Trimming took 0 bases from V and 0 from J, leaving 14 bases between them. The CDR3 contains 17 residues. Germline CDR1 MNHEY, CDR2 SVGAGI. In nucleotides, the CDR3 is TGTGCCAGCAGTTACTCGACAGCACCTTCCTCTAACTATGGCTACACCTTC. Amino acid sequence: CASSYSTAPSSNYGYTF.

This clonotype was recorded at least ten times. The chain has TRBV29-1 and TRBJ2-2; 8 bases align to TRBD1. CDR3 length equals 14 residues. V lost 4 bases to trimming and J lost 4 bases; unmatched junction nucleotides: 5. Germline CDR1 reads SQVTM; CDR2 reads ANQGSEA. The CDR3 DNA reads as TGCAGCGTTGGGCAGGGGGCCGGCACCGGGGAGCTGTTTTTT. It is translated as CSVGQGAGTGELFF.

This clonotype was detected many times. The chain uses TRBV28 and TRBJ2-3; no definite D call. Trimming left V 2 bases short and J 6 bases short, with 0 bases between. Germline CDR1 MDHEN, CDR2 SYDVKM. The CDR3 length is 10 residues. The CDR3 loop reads CASSLDTQYF. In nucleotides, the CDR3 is TGTGCCAGCAGTTTAGATACGCAGTATTTT.

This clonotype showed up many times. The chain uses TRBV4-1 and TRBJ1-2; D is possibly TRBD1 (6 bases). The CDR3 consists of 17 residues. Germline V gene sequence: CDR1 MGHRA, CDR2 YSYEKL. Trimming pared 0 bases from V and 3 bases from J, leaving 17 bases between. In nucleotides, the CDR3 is TGCGCCAGCAGCCAAGATCTGAAGGGGGAAGTTTACTATGGCTACACCTTC. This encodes CASSQDLKGEVYYGYTF.

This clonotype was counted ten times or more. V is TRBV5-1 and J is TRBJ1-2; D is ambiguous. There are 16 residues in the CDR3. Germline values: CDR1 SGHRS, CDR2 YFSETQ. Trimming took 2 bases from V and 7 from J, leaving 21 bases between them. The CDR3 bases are TGCGCCAGCAGCTTTGGAGGCGCCGGAGTTTTATTTGGCTACACCTTC. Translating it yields CASSFGGAGVLFGYTF.

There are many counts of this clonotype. CDR3 residues: CASSQVGTGRRNTEAFF. The CDR3 nucleotides read TGCGCCAGCAGCCAAGTGGGGACAGGGCGGAGGAACACTGAAGCTTTCTTT. The chain combines TRBV4-3 with TRBJ1-1, with 9 bases lining up with TRBD1. The germline V gene has CDR1 LGHNA and CDR2 YSLEER. V trimming: 1 base; J trimming: 1 base; junction bases outside the gene matches: 7. The CDR3 has 17 residues.

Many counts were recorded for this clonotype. The CDR3 DNA reads TGTGCCAGCAGCCAAGAGGCCAAAGGCAGGGATTCACCCCTCCACTTT. Protein sequence: CASSQEAKGRDSPLHF. The rearrangement links TRBV4-2 to TRBJ1-6, with D perhaps matching TRBD1 (5 bases). The CDR3 loop spans 16 amino acids. The V gene's germline CDR1 is LGHNA and CDR2 YNFKEQ. Trimming shortened V by 0 bases and J by 8 bases, and 14 bases separated the two germline ends.

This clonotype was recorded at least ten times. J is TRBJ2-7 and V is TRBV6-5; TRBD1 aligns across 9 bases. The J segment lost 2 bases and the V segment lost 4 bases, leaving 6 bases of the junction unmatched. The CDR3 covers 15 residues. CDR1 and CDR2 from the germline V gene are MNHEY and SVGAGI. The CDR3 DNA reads TGTGCCAGCAGTTCAGACAGGGGGTTGACCTACGAGCAGTACTTC. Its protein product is CASSSDRGLTYEQYF.

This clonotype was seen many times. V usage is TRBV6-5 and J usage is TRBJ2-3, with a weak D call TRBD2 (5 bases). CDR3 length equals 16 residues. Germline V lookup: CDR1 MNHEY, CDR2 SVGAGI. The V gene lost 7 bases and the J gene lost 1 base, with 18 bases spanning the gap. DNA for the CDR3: TGTGCCAGCAAGTTGAGCGGCGCAGTCGGCACAGATACGCAGTATTTT. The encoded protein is CASKLSGAVGTDTQYF.

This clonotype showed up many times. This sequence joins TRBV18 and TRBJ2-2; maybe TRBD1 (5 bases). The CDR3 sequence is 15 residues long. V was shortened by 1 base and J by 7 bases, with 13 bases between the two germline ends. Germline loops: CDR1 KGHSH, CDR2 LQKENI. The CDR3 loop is CASSPRLGVIGELFF. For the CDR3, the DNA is TGTGCCAGCTCACCACGGCTAGGGGTGATCGGGGAGCTGTTTTTT.

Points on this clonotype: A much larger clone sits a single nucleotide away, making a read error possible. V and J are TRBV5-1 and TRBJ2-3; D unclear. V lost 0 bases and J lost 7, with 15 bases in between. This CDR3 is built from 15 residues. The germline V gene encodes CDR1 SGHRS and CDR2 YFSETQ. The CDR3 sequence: CASSLEVTSAHTQYF. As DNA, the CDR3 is TGCGCCAGCAGCTTGGAGGTGACGAGCGCACATACGCAGTATTTT.

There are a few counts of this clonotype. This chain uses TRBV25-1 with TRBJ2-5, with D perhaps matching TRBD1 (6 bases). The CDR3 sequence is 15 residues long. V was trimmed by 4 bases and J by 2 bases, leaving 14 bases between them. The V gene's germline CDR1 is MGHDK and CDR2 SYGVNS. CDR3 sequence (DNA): TGTGCCAGCAGTGCTCCGCCGACAGGTCAAGAGACCCAGTACTTC. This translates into CASSAPPTGQETQYF.

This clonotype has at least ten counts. The chain's CDR3 is CASSPGPGANVLTF. DNA of the CDR3: TGCGCCAGCAGCCCGGGTCCTGGGGCCAACGTCCTGACTTTC. This chain connects TRBV5-1 to TRBJ2-6; unclear D gene. V shed 4 bases and J shed 2 bases, with 7 bases lying between them. This CDR3 comprises 14 residues. Germline V CDR1 and CDR2: SGHRS, YFSETQ.

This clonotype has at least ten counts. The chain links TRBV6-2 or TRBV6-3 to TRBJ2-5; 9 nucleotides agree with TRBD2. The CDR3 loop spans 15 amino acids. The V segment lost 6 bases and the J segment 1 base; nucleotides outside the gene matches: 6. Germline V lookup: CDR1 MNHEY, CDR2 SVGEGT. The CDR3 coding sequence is TGTGCCAGCAGACGATTTAGCGGGAGCCAAGAGACCCAGTACTTC. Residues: CASRRFSGSQETQYF.

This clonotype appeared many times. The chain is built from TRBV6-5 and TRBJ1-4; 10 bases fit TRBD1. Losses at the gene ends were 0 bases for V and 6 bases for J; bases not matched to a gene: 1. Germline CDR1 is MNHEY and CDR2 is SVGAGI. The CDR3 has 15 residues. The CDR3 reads CASSYSGTGDEKLFF. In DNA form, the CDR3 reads TGTGCCAGCAGTTACTCGGGGACAGGGGATGAAAAACTGTTTTTT.